Listed below are T cell receptor beta chains from one sample, sequenced in a study of T cells in Graves' hyperthyroidism and ophthalmopathy. TCRdb reprocessed the multiplex PCR reads with MiXCR, giving one entry per CDR3 protein. This table holds about 580,000 distinct CDR3 sequences, around 45% found once. The source material was peripheral blood or thyroid tissue (not recorded which). Receptors originate from a young woman with Graves' hyperthyroidism. Both conserved end residues are part of each CDR3. D genes are given only for firm matches. Some rows have no size entry. The others give once, few or many, or a class for an expanded clone.

clone_size j_call v_call d_call cdr3_aa cdr3_nt
. TRBJ2-1 TRBV19 . CASSREFQGNEQFF TGTGCCAGCTCCCGCGAGTTTCAGGGCAATGAGCAGTTCTTC
many TRBJ2-7 TRBV28 . CASSSPLGGGASYEQYF TGTGCCAGCAGTTCCCCCCTAGGGGGAGGGGCTTCCTACGAGCAGTACTTC
. TRBJ2-5 TRBV2 TRBD1 CASSEDLRDSRGQETQYF TGTGCCAGCAGTGAGGACTTACGGGACAGTAGAGGCCAAGAGACCCAGTACTTC
. TRBJ1-3 TRBV10-3 . CASRKSSGNTIYF TGTGCCAGCAGAAAGAGCTCTGGAAACACCATATATTTT
few TRBJ2-5 TRBV7-9 TRBD2 CASRPGLYQETQYF TGTGCCAGCAGACCGGGACTATACCAAGAGACCCAGTACTTC
many TRBJ1-1 TRBV19 . CASIPFGQGMNTEAFF TGTGCCAGTATACCTTTCGGGCAGGGCATGAACACTGAAGCTTTCTTT
many TRBJ1-5 TRBV5-1 . CASSLGDKNQPQHF TGCGCCAGCAGCTTGGGGGACAAAAATCAGCCCCAGCATTTT
many TRBJ2-2 TRBV9 . CATRSRSTGELFF TGTGCCACCCGGAGTAGGAGTACCGGGGAGCTGTTTTTT
. TRBJ1-5 TRBV24-1 . CATSDGLAQHF TGTGCCACCAGTGACGGACTAGCCCAGCATTTT
. TRBJ1-2 TRBV20-1 . CSAEHRSGNTF TGCAGTGCGGAACACCGCTCTGGAAACACCTTC
many TRBJ1-2 TRBV4-3 TRBD1 CASRHGQGANYGYTF TGCGCCAGCAGACACGGACAGGGGGCGAACTATGGCTACACCTTC
few TRBJ2-7 TRBV18 . CASSPDRKYEQYF TGTGCCAGCTCACCGGACAGAAAATACGAGCAGTACTTC
few TRBJ1-1 TRBV27 . CASRDLWGRENTEAFF TGTGCCAGCAGGGACCTTTGGGGGCGCGAGAACACTGAAGCTTTCTTT
many TRBJ2-7 TRBV7-6 . CASSLDLSSYEQYF TGTGCCAGCAGCTTAGATCTTTCCTCCTACGAGCAGTACTTC
. TRBJ2-1 TRBV20-1 TRBD2 CSARGTSGYNEQFF TGCAGTGCTAGGGGGACTAGCGGTTACAATGAGCAGTTCTTC
. TRBJ2-2 TRBV2 TRBD2 CASSTSGTVDTGELFF TGTGCCAGCAGCACTAGCGGGACAGTCGACACCGGGGAGCTGTTTTTT
. TRBJ2-5 TRBV2 . CASRAGTASYQPQYF TGTGCCAGCAGAGCCGGGACGGCATCCTATCAGCCCCAGTACTTC
few TRBJ1-1 TRBV27 . CASRGLQNTEAFF TGTGCCAGTCGGGGTCTCCAGAACACTGAAGCTTTCTTT
many TRBJ1-2 TRBV7-3 . CASSLTAGLTYGYTF TGTGCCAGCAGCCTTACCGCGGGACTCACTTATGGCTACACCTTC
. TRBJ2-3 TRBV20-1 . CSARDTRELPDTQYF TGCAGTGCTAGAGATACGAGGGAGTTGCCAGATACGCAGTATTTT
many TRBJ1-2 TRBV11-2 . CASSFLRGSLNYGYTF TGTGCCAGCAGCTTTTTGCGGGGTTCCCTTAACTATGGCTACACCTTC
. TRBJ2-5 TRBV2 TRBD2 CASSDPSGSYQETQYF TGTGCCAGCAGTGACCCTAGCGGGAGTTACCAAGAGACCCAGTACTTC
. TRBJ1-2 TRBV2 TRBD1 CASRGQGASGYTF TGTGCCAGCAGGGGACAGGGGGCATCGGGCTACACCTTC
many TRBJ1-2 TRBV4-3 . CASSQDPGQGYGYTF TGCGCCAGCAGCCAAGATCCAGGCCAGGGCTATGGCTACACCTTC
many TRBJ1-5 TRBV5-1 . CASSLDTGQPQHF TGCGCCAGCAGCTTGGATACGGGTCAGCCCCAGCATTTT
many TRBJ1-5 TRBV18 . CASSGWADQPQHF TGTGCCAGCTCTGGCTGGGCCGATCAGCCCCAGCATTTT
. TRBJ1-2 TRBV29-1 TRBD1 CSVGAGTGSGYTF TGCAGCGTTGGGGCCGGGACAGGGTCTGGCTACACCTTC
many TRBJ2-7 TRBV12-3/TRBV12-4 TRBD1 CASSFGTGNHEQYF TGTGCCAGCTCCTTCGGGACAGGGAACCACGAGCAGTACTTC
many TRBJ2-7 TRBV20-1 TRBD2 CSARDLDSSGAYEQYF TGCAGTGCTAGAGATCTCGATTCTAGCGGGGCCTACGAGCAGTACTTC
. TRBJ1-2 TRBV24-1 TRBD1 CATSDPGGWGYTF TGTGCCACCAGTGACCCAGGGGGCTGGGGCTACACCTTC